Listed below are T cell receptor beta chains from one sample, sequenced in a study of cytomegalovirus exposure and HLA in healthy donors. The repertoire was sequenced with immunoSEQ multiplex PCR; TCRdb's copy has only in-frame clones and lacks some. The repertoire holds under 70,000 clones, with roughly 89% as singletons. The sequenced material came from PBMCs. The source of these receptors is a young woman in good health and CMV-seronegative. Both conserved end residues are part of each CDR3. A D gene is named only where the DNA matches it firmly. Clone size, where shown, is once, few, many, or a class for clones that have expanded.

v_gene,d_gene,abundance,j_gene,CDR3aa,CDR3nt
TRBV6-1,-,-,TRBJ1-2,CASSVSSNYGYTF,TGTGCCAGCAGTGTGTCCTCTAACTATGGCTACACCTTC
TRBV30,-,-,TRBJ1-5,CAWSGTYSNQPQHF,TGTGCCTGGAGCGGTACCTATAGCAATCAGCCCCAGCATTTT
TRBV7-9,TRBD1,-,TRBJ1-4,CASSQGQPTTNEKLFF,TGTGCCAGCAGCCAGGGACAGCCTACAACTAATGAAAAACTGTTTTTT
TRBV25-1,-,few,TRBJ2-2,CASSRTGVGELFF,TGTGCCAGCAGCCGAACCGGGGTCGGGGAGCTGTTTTTT
TRBV5-1,-,-,TRBJ2-2,CASSIGISGSPGELFF,TGCGCCAGCAGCATTGGGATTTCAGGGTCTCCCGGGGAGCTGTTTTTT
TRBV7-2,-,-,TRBJ2-1,CASSLERNSYNEQFF,TGTGCCAGCAGCTTAGAGCGGAACTCCTACAATGAGCAGTTCTTC
TRBV27,-,-,TRBJ1-1,CASSLQGRNTEAFF,TGTGCCAGCAGTTTACAGGGAAGGAACACTGAAGCTTTCTTT
TRBV7-2,-,-,TRBJ2-3,CASSLASRTPSTDTQYF,TGTGCCAGCAGCTTAGCGTCTCGGACTCCCAGCACAGATACGCAGTATTTT
TRBV2,TRBD2,-,TRBJ2-3,CASRGLAGGSTDTQYF,TGTGCCAGCAGGGGACTAGCGGGGGGAAGCACAGATACGCAGTATTTT
TRBV19,TRBD1,once,TRBJ2-7,CASSRTGVTYEQYF,TGTGCCAGTAGTAGGACAGGAGTTACGTACGAGCAGTACTTC
TRBV4-1,-,-,TRBJ2-3,CASSQAVPSADTQYF,TGCGCCAGCAGCCAAGCTGTTCCTAGTGCAGATACGCAGTATTTT
TRBV7-2,TRBD1,few,TRBJ2-7,CASSSTGDEQYF,TGTGCCAGCAGCTCGACAGGGGACGAGCAGTACTTC
TRBV14,TRBD2,-,TRBJ2-5,CASSQVAGGQETQYF,TGTGCCAGCAGCCAAGTGGCGGGGGGGCAAGAGACCCAGTACTTC
TRBV7-2,TRBD1,-,TRBJ2-1,CASSLTGGSNEQFF,TGTGCCAGCAGCTTAACAGGGGGGTCCAATGAGCAGTTCTTC
TRBV30,-,-,TRBJ1-1,CAWSVPRGPTEAFF,TGTGCCTGGAGTGTACCACGGGGTCCGACTGAAGCTTTCTTT
TRBV18,-,-,TRBJ2-5,CASSTVPQETQYF,TGTGCCAGCTCGACAGTCCCCCAAGAGACCCAGTACTTC
TRBV28,TRBD1,-,TRBJ1-2,CASNIGQGGYTF,TGTGCCAGCAACATAGGACAGGGAGGCTACACCTTC
TRBV4-3,TRBD1,-,TRBJ1-6,CASSGGTANSPLHF,TGCGCCAGCAGTGGAGGGACAGCGAATTCACCCCTCCACTTT
TRBV30,-,-,TRBJ2-5,CAWSVRTDQETQYF,TGTGCCTGGAGTGTTAGGACAGATCAAGAGACCCAGTACTTC
TRBV7-9,TRBD2,once,TRBJ2-1,CASSLDLAGDHEQFF,TGTGCCAGCAGCTTAGACCTAGCGGGAGATCATGAGCAGTTCTTC
TRBV27,-,-,TRBJ2-7,CASRPEQGSSYEQYF,TGTGCCAGCAGGCCAGAGCAGGGGAGCTCCTACGAGCAGTACTTC
TRBV6-5,TRBD2,-,TRBJ2-1,CASRPLTSTYNEQFF,TGTGCCAGCAGGCCGTTGACTAGCACCTACAATGAGCAGTTCTTC
TRBV6-4,TRBD1,-,TRBJ1-5,CASVRDRGRGNQPQHF,TGTGCCAGCGTACGGGACAGGGGGCGGGGCAATCAGCCCCAGCATTTT
TRBV7-8,-,-,TRBJ2-2,CASSPDFFHTGELFF,TGTGCCAGCAGCCCCGACTTCTTTCACACCGGGGAGCTGTTTTTT
TRBV2,-,-,TRBJ2-3,CATQLGGNTDTQYF,TGTGCCACCCAGCTCGGCGGAAACACAGATACGCAGTATTTT
TRBV6-7,TRBD2,-,TRBJ2-3,CASSRLAGPSDTQYF,TGTGCCAGCAGTAGACTAGCGGGGCCTTCAGATACGCAGTATTTT